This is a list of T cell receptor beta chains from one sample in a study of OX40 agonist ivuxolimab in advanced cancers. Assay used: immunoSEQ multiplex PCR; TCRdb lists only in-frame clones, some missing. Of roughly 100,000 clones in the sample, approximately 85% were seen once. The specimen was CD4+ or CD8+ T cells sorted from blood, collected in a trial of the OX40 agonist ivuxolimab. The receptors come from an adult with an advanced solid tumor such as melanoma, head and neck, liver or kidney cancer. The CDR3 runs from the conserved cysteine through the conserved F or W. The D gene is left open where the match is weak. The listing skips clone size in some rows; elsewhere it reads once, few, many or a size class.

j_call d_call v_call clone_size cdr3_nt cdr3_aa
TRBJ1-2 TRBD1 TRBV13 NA TGTGCCAGCAGCTTAAGGACAGGGGAAGGCTACACCTTC CASSLRTGEGYTF
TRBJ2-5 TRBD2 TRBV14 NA TGTGCCAGCAGCCAAGTCGGGGGGGGCCAAGAGACCCAGTACTTC CASSQVGGGQETQYF
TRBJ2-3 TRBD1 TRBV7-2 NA TGTGCCAGCAGCCCGGGGACAGGGGAAACAGATACGCAGTATTTT CASSPGTGETDTQYF
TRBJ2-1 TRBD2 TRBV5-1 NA TGCGCCAGCAGCTGGGAGGGAACAACCTCCTACAATGAGCAGTTCTTC CASSWEGTTSYNEQFF
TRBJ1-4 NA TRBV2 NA TGTGCCAGCAGTGTTTCAGGGCTGAATGAAAAACTGTTTTTT CASSVSGLNEKLFF
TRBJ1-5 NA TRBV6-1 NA TGTGCCAGCAGCTCCAATAGCAATCAGCCCCAGCATTTT CASSSNSNQPQHF
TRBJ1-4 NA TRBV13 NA TGTGCCAGCAGCTTAAGGGCGGGCGGAGAAAAACTGTTTTTT CASSLRAGGEKLFF
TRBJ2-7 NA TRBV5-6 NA TGTGCCAGCAGCTTAATTTCTCGCTCCTACGAGCAGTACTTC CASSLISRSYEQYF
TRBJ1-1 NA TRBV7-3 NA TGTGCCAGCAGTTTCCCTGGTGGTACAGGGCTCAACACTGAAGCTTTCTTT CASSFPGGTGLNTEAFF
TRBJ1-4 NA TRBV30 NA TGTGCCTGGAGGCCTGGACAGCTCAACAGGTGGACTAATGAAAAACTGTTTTTT CAWRPGQLNRWTNEKLFF
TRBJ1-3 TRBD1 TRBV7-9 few TGTGCCAGCAGCTTACAACGGGACAGTAACACCATATATTTT CASSLQRDSNTIYF
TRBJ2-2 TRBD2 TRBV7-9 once TGTGCCAGCAGCCACGGGACTAGCATGGCCGGGGAGCTGTTTTTT CASSHGTSMAGELFF
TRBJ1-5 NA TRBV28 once TGTGCCAGCACCCTTTTGGGGGATAGCAATCAGCCCCAGCATTTT CASTLLGDSNQPQHF
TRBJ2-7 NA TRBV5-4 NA TGTGCCAGCAGCTTGAGTCGGGAGTCGGAGCAGTACTTC CASSLSRESEQYF
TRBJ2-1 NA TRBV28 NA TGTGCCAGCAGCCCGGTTCCGTCGGGGTACAATGAGCAGTTCTTC CASSPVPSGYNEQFF
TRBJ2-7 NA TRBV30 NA TGTGCCTGGAGGGTAGGTACGTGGCAGTACTTC CAWRVGTWQYF
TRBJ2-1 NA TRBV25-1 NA TGTGCCAGCAGTGAAGAGGGAACCAACAATGAGCAGTTCTTC CASSEEGTNNEQFF
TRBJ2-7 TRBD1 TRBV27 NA TGTGCCAGCAGTGTGAGGACAGGCTACGAGCAGTACTTC CASSVRTGYEQYF
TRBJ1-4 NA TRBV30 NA TGTGCCTGGAGTGTACAGGCGAATGAAAAACTGTTTTTT CAWSVQANEKLFF
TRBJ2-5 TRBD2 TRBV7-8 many TGTGCCAGCAGCTTAGAGCTAGCGGGAGAGACCCAGTACTTC CASSLELAGETQYF
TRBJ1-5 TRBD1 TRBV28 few TGTGCCAGCAGTTCGACAGGGGCAAATCAGCCCCAGCATTTT CASSSTGANQPQHF
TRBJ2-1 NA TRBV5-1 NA TGCGCCAGCAGCAGCCGGGCTGATCTTTACAATGAGCAGTTCTTC CASSSRADLYNEQFF
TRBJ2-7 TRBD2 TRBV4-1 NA TGCGCCAGCAGCCAAGAGTCGGGGGGTCAGGGCTGGTCCGAGCAGTACTTC CASSQESGGQGWSEQYF
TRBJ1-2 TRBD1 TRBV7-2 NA TGTGCCAGCAGCGAAAGACAGGGTCTGGGCTATGGCTACACCTTC CASSERQGLGYGYTF
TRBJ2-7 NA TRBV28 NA TGTGCCAGCAGTCCCGTTGTCCAGTACGAGCAGTACTTC CASSPVVQYEQYF
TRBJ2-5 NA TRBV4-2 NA TGTGCCAGCAGCCAAGCTACGGGATCGCTTGAGACCCAGTACTTC CASSQATGSLETQYF
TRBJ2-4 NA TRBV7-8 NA TGTGCCAGCAGCTTAGGAACCCCGGGGAGCAAAAACATTCAGTACTTC CASSLGTPGSKNIQYF
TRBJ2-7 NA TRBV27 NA TGTGCCAGCAGCGCCATAGGGAAAGTCTACGAGCAGTACTTC CASSAIGKVYEQYF
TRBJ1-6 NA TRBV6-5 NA TGTGCCACCAGACCGGGGGACTCACCCCTCCACTTT CATRPGDSPLHF
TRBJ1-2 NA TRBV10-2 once TGCGCCAGCAGCCCAGGGCAGGGATTCTATGGCTACACCTTC CASSPGQGFYGYTF
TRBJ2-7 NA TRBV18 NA TGTGCCAGCTCACCCGTCGGGCTAGCGAGTCACGAGCAGTACTTC CASSPVGLASHEQYF
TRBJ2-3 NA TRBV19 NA TGTGCCAGTAGTATAGCGGCATTTTTCGATACGCAGTATTTT CASSIAAFFDTQYF
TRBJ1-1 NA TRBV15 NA TGTGCCACCAGCTCGTCCCGTAGAAGGGGCGGTTACACTGAAGCTTTCTTT CATSSSRRRGGYTEAFF
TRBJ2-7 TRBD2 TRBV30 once TGTGCCTGGAGTGCAATGCTAGCGGGCCCGTCCTACGAGCAGTACTTC CAWSAMLAGPSYEQYF
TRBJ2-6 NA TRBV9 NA TGTGCCAGCAGCGTCCCGCAGACGCTTTCTGGGGCCAACGTCCTGACTTTC CASSVPQTLSGANVLTF
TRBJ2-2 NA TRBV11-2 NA TGTGCCAGCAGCTTTCCCGGACCGCGCACCGGGGAGCTGTTTTTT CASSFPGPRTGELFF
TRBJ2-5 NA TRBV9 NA TGTGCCAGCAGCGTAGCTGGTAGCAGGTCCCAAGAGACCCAGTACTTC CASSVAGSRSQETQYF